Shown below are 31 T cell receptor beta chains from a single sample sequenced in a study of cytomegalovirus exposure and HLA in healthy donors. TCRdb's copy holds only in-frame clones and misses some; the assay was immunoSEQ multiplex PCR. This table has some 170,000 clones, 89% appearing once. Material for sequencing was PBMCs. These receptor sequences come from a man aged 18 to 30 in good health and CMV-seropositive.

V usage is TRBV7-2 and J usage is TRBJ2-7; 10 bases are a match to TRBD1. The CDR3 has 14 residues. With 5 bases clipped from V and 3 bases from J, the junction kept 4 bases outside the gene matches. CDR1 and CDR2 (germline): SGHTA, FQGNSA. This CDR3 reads CASSPGTGVYEQYF. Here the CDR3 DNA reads TGTGCCAGCAGCCCCGGGACAGGGGTCTACGAGCAGTACTTC.

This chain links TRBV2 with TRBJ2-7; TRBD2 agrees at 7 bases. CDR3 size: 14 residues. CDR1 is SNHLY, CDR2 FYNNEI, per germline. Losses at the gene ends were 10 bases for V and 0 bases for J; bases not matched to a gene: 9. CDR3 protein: CATARGVGSYEQYF. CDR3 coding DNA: TGTGCCACTGCCCGGGGGGTCGGCTCCTACGAGCAGTACTTC.

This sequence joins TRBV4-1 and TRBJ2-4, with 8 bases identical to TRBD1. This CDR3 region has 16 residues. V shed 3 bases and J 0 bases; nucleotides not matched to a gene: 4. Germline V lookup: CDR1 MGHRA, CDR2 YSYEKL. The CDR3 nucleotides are TGCGCCAGCAGCCAGGGACAGGAGTTAGCCAAAAACATTCAGTACTTC. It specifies CASSQGQELAKNIQYF.

CDR3 DNA: TGTGCCACCAGCAGAGGGGGTAGGGGGTTTTCTGGGGCCAACGTCCTGACTTTC. It is translated as CATSRGGRGFSGANVLTF. This sequence joins TRBV15 and TRBJ2-6; D is possibly TRBD1 (6 bases). In germline, CDR1 is LNHNV, CDR2 YYDKDF (reference sequence). Trimming cost V 1 base and J 1 base, with 14 bases left between them. The CDR3 is 18 amino acids.

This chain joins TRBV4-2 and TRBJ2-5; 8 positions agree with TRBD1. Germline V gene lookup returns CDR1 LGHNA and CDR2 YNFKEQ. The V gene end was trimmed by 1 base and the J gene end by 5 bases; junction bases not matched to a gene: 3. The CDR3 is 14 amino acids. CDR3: CASSQATGVETQYF. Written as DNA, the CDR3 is TGTGCCAGCAGCCAAGCGACAGGGGTGGAGACCCAGTACTTC.

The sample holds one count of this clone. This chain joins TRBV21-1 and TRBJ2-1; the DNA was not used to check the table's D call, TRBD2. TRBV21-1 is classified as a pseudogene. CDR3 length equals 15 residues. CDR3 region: CAKGEGTSEHNEQFF. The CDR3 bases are TGTGCCAAAGGGGAGGGGACTAGCGAACACAATGAGCAGTTCTTC.

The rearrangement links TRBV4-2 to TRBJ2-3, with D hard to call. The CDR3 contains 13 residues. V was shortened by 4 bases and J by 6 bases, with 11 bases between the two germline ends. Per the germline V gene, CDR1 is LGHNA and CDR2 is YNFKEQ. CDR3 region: CASSPRSEDTQYF. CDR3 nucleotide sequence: TGTGCCAGCAGCCCCCGGAGCGAGGATACGCAGTATTTT.

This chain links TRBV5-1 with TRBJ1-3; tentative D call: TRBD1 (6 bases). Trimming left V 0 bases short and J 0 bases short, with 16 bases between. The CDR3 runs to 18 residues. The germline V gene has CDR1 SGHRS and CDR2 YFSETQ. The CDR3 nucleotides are TGCGCCAGCAGCTTGGGTCCCGGGACACGCACCTCTGGAAACACCATATATTTT. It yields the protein CASSLGPGTRTSGNTIYF. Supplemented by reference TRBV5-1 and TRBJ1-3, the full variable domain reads KAGVTQTPRYLIKTRGQQVTLSCSPISGHRSVSWYQQTPGQGLQFLFEYFSETQRNKGNFPGRFSGRQFSNSRSEMNVSTLELGDSALYLCASSLGPGTRTSGNTIYFGEGSWLTVV.

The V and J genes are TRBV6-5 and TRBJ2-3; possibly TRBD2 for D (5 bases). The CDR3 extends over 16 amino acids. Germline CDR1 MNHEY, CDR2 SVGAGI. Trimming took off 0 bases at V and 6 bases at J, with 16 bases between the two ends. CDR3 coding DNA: TGTGCCAGCAGTTACTCAGTGAGGTCCGGGGTTGATACGCAGTATTTT. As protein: CASSYSVRSGVDTQYF.

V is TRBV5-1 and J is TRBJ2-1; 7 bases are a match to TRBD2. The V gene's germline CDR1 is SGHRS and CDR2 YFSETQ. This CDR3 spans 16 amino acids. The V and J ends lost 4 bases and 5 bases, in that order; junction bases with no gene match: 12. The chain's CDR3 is CASSRGFSGAHNEQFF. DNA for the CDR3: TGCGCCAGCAGCCGCGGTTTCAGCGGGGCCCACAATGAGCAGTTCTTC.

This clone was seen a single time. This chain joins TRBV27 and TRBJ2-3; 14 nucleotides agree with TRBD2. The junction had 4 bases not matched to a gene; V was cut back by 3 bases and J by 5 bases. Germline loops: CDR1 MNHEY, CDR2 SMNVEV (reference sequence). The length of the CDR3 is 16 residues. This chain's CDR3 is CASSFPGLAGGDTQYF. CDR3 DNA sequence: TGTGCCAGCAGTTTCCCTGGACTAGCGGGAGGAGATACGCAGTATTTT.

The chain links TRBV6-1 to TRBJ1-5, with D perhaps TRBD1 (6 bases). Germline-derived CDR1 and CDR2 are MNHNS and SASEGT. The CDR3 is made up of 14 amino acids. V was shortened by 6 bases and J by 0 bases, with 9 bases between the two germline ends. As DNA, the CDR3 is TGTGCCAGCAGGGGGGCCTATAGCAATCAGCCCCAGCATTTT. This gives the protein CASRGAYSNQPQHF.

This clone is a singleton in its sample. For the CDR3, the DNA is TGTGCCAGCAGCCCTCGGGACAGCACGGGGAACACCATATATTTT. This gives the protein CASSPRDSTGNTIYF. This chain connects TRBV9 to TRBJ1-3, with 7 bases fitting TRBD1. The CDR3 is 15 amino acids. CDR1 is SGDLS, CDR2 YYNGEE, per germline. V trimming: 4 bases; J trimming: 7 bases; junction bases outside the gene matches: 11.

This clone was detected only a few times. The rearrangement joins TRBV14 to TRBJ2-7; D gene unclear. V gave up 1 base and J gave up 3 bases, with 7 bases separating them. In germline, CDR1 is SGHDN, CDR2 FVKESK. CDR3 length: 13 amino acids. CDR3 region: CASSQVQYYEQYF. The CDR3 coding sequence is TGTGCCAGCAGCCAAGTACAGTACTACGAGCAGTACTTC.

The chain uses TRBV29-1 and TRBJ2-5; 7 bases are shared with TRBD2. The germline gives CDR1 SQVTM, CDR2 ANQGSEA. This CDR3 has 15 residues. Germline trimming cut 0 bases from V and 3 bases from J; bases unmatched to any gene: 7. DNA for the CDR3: TGCAGCGTTGAAGATCCACCGGCGGGGGAAGAGACCCAGTACTTC. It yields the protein CSVEDPPAGEETQYF.

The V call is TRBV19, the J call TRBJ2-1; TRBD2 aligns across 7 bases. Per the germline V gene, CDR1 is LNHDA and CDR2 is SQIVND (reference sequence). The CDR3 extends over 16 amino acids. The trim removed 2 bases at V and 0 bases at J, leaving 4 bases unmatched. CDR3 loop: CASSILAGSSYNEQFF. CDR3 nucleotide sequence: TGTGCCAGTAGTATATTAGCGGGTAGCTCCTACAATGAGCAGTTCTTC.

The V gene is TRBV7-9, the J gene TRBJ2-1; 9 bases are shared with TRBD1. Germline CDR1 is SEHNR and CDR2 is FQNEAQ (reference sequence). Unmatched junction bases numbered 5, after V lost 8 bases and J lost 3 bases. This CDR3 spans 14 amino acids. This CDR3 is CASGPGQGYNEQFF. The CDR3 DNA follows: TGTGCCAGCGGCCCGGGACAGGGCTACAATGAGCAGTTCTTC. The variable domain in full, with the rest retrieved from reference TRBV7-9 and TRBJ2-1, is DTGVSQNPRHKITKRGQNVTFRCDPISEHNRLYWYRQTLGQGPEFLTYFQNEAQLEKSRLLSDRFSAERPKGSFSTLEIQRTEQGDSAMYLCASGPGQGYNEQFFGPGTRLTVL.

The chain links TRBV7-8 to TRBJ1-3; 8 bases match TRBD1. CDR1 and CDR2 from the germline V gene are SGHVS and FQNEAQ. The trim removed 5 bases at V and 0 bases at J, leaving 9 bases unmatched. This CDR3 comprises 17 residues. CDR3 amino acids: CASSPPTGVVSGNTIYF. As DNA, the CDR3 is TGTGCCAGCAGCCCTCCGACAGGGGTGGTCTCTGGAAACACCATATATTTT.

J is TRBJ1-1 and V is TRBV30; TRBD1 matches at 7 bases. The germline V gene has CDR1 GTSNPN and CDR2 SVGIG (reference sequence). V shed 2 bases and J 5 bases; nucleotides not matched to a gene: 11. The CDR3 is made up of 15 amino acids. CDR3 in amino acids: CAWSINPGGRTEAFF. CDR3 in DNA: TGTGCCTGGAGTATTAACCCAGGGGGAAGGACTGAAGCTTTCTTT.

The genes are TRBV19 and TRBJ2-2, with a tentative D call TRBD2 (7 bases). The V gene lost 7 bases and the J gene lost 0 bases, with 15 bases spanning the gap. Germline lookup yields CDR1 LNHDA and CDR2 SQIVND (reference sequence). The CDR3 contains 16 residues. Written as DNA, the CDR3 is TGTGCCAGTAAGGGTCGGGGGGCAGCGAACACCGGGGAGCTGTTTTTT. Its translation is CASKGRGAANTGELFF.

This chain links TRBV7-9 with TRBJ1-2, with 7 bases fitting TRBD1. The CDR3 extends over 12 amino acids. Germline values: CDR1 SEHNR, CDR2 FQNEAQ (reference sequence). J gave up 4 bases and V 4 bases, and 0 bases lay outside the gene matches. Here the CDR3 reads CASSWDSYGYTF. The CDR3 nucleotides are TGTGCCAGCAGCTGGGACAGCTATGGCTACACCTTC. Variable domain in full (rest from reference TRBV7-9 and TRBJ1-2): DTGVSQNPRHKITKRGQNVTFRCDPISEHNRLYWYRQTLGQGPEFLTYFQNEAQLEKSRLLSDRFSAERPKGSFSTLEIQRTEQGDSAMYLCASSWDSYGYTFGSGTRLTVV.

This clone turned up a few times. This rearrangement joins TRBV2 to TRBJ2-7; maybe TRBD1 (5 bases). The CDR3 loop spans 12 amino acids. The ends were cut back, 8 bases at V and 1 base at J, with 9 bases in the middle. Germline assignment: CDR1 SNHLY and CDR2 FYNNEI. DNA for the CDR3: TGTGCCAGCGGGGCACTTTCCTACGAGCAGTACTTC. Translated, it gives CASGALSYEQYF.

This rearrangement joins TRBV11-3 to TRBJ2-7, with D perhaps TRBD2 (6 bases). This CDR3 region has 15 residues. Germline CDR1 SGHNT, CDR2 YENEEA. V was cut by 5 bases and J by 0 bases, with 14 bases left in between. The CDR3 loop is CASSPFGGGSYEQYF. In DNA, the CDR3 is TGTGCCAGCAGCCCCTTCGGGGGAGGCTCCTACGAGCAGTACTTC.

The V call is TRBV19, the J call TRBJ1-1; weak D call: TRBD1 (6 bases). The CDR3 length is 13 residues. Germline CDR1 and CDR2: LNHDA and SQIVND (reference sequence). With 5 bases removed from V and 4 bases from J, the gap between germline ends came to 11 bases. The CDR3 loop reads CASSATGSTEAFF. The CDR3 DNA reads TGTGCCAGTAGTGCCACAGGGTCCACTGAAGCTTTCTTT. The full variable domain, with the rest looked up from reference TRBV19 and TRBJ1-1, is DGGITQSPKYLFRKEGQNVTLSCEQNLNHDAMYWYRQDPGQGLRLIYYSQIVNDFQKGDIAEGYSVSREKKESFPLTVTSAQKNPTAFYLCASSATGSTEAFFGQGTRLTVV.

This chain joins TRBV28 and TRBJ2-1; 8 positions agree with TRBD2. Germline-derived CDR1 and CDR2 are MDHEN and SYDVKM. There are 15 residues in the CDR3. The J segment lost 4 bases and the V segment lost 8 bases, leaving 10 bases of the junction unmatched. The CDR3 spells CASRGGTNRYNEQFF. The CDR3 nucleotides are TGTGCCAGCCGCGGGGGGACTAACCGATACAATGAGCAGTTCTTC.

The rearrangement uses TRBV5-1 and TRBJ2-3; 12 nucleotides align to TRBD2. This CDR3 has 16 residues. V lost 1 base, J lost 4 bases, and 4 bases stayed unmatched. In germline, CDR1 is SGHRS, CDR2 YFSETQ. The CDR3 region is CASSLLSSGRADTQYF. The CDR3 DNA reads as TGCGCCAGCAGCTTGTTGTCTAGCGGGAGGGCAGATACGCAGTATTTT.

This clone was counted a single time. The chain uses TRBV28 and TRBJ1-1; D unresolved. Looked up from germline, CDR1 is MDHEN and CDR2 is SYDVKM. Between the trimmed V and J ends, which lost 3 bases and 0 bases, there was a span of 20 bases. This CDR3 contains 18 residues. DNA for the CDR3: TGTGCCAGCAGTTTTTGGTTGCGGTTAGGCGTTATGAACACTGAAGCTTTCTTT. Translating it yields CASSFWLRLGVMNTEAFF.

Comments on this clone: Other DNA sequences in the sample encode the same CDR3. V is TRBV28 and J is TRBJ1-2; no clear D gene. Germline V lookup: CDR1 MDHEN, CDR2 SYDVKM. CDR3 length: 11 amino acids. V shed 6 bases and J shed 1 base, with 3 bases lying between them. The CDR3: CASSLNYGYTF. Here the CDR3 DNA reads TGTGCCAGCAGCCTTAACTATGGCTACACCTTC.

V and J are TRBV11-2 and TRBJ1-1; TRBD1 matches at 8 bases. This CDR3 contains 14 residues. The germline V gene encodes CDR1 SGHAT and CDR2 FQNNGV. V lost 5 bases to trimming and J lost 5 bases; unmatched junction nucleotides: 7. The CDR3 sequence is CASSQRTGHTEAFF. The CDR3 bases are TGTGCCAGCAGCCAACGGACAGGGCATACTGAAGCTTTCTTT.

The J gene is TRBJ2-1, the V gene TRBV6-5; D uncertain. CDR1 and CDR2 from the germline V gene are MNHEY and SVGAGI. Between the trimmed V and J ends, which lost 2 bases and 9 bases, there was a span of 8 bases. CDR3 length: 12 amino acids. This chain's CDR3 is CASSYDTSEQFF. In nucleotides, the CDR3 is TGTGCCAGCAGTTACGACACGTCTGAGCAGTTCTTC.

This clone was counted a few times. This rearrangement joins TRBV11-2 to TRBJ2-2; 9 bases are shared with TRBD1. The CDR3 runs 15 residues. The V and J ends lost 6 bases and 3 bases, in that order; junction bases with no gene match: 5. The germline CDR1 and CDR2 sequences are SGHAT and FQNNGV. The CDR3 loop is CASRAQGAHTGELFF. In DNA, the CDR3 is TGTGCCAGCAGAGCACAGGGGGCTCACACCGGGGAGCTGTTTTTT.